What follows describes a single T cell receptor (beta chain). The antigen it binds to is not known. No base-level quality is on record; no much larger clone is a single base apart. Hyperthyroidism patients were newly diagnosed, were aged 18 to 65 years, and had a disease duration under 2 months. Anyone with other autoimmune diseases, uncontrolled infections, pregnancy or lactation was excluded from the study. Clinical symptoms, serum thyroxine, TRAb, thyroid ultrasound and orbital computed tomography were used for diagnosis. Trizol reagent was used to extract the total RNA, and its quality was then checked on an Agilent 2100 Bioanalyzer. The data were taken from a study of Graves' ophthalmopathy and Graves' hyperthyroidism (dated by TCRdb to 2017 to 2018). In the study overall: Hyperthyroidism was considered stable if no progression to ophthalmopathy occurred within 18 months of follow-up. In total, some 130 blood samples were TCR-sequenced: fewer than 50 ophthalmopathy, some 75 hyperthyroidism and around 17 hyperthyroidism-to-ophthalmopathy patients. T-cell repertoires of thyroid tissue and blood were compared in over five hyperthyroidism patients. Following sample collection, hyperthyroidism patients were given methimazole at a starting dose of 30 mg daily, and ophthalmopathy patients were given high-dose intravenous methylprednisolone. The study used signatures of the TCR beta repertoire to tell Graves' ophthalmopathy apart from Graves' hyperthyroidism and to predict which patients would progress to ophthalmopathy. The independent validation cohort included about 19 hyperthyroidism patients plus 17 patients who later progressed from hyperthyroidism to ophthalmopathy. To explore V-J signatures distinguishing ophthalmopathy from hyperthyroidism, a discovery set of around 97 patients (roughly 44 ophthalmopathy, over 55 stable hyperthyroidism) was enrolled. Results and caveats for the whole study, not just this receptor: Most expanded thyroid clonotypes with a frequency above 0.001 also appeared in blood, which suggests that blood repertoires may reflect the immune response in the thyroid. In validation, the model predicted ophthalmopathy progression with about 64% sensitivity and approximately 78% specificity; approximately 12 predicted patients were CT-confirmed with GO in a median of approximately 6.5 months. In cross-validation, the 13-signature model distinguished ophthalmopathy from stable hyperthyroidism with 87.88% sensitivity and around 83% specificity, while in the test set the corresponding values were approximately 79% and 70%. Sample size was not predetermined statistically, and investigators were not blinded to group allocation.

From cysteine to phenylalanine, the CDR3 is 13 amino acids long. Just CDR3 DNA is preserved here, 39 bases in frame from base 1. Germline trimming: 7 bases from V, 2 bases from J; junction bases outside gene matches: 2. The germline V gene encodes CDR1 LNHDA and CDR2 SQIVND (reference sequence). For repertoire sequencing, TCR beta CDR3 regions were amplified from RNA transcripts. The first round of RT-PCR was done with HTBI primers and the Qiagen OneStep RT-PCR kit, and was followed by a second round of multiplex PCR, then size selection and purification. Sequencing of the libraries was carried out on an Illumina HiSeq2000 in paired-end mode with 100 bp reads. Per the source publication's procedure: SOAPnuke was used to process the reads, removing any read that contained adapters or uncalled bases, had a mean Phred below 15, or lacked an exact match to the constant primer or identifier. High-quality paired reads were merged with COPE v1.2.5. Clonotypes were defined as unique nucleotide sequences and were aligned to IMGT TRB V, D and J references using MiTCR v1.1. Only V-J combinations with frequency above 0.0001 were analysed, covering over 99% of repertoires. A TCR clonal expansion and chaos score per V-J combination was defined as the ratio of F50 clonal expansion to chaos observed in the TCRdist matrix. Welch's t-statistics and random forest were used to reduce the features to 10 to 15 V-J combinations, which were then used as input to a naive Bayes classifier. Thyroid-blood repertoire similarity was quantified with the Morisita-Horn index. Starting from the raw public reads, TCRdb applied fastp trimming at Q25, assembled clones with MiXCR and retained in-frame beta chains. Identical CDR3 proteins give one entry, which carries the most common genes and DNA. The V and J calls were not made by the authors but by TCRdb's processing. Present in this sample are 900,000 to 1,200,000 distinct CDR3 sequences, approximately 35% of which were seen just once. 11% of the sample lies in the top ten.

Sequences were obtained from peripheral blood or thyroid tissue (not recorded which). This clonotype was sampled from an adult man with Graves' hyperthyroidism. This sequence uses TRBV19 and TRBJ1-5; TRBD1 aligns with 7 central bases. The CDR3 corresponds to CASNGQGNQPQHF. The DNA reads TGTGCCAGTAATGGACAGGGCAATCAGCCCCAGCATTTT.